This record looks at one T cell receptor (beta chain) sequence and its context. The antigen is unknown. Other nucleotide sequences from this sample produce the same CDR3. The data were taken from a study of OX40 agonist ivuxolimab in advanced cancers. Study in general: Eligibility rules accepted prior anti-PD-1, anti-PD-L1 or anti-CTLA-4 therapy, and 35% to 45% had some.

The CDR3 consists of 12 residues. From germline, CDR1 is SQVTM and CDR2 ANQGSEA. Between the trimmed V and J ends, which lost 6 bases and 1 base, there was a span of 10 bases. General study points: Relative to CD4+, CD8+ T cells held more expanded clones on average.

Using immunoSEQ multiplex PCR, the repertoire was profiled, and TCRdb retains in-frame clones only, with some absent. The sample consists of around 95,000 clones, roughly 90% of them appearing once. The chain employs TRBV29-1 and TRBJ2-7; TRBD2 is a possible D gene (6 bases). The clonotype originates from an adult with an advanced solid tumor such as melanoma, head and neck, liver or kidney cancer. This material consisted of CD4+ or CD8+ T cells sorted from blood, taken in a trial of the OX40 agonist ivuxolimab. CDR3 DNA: TGCAGCGTCGGGGACTGGTCCTACGAGCAGTACTTC. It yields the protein CSVGDWSYEQYF.